This T cell receptor beta chain was observed in a study of T cells in Graves' hyperthyroidism and ophthalmopathy. Study-wide background: Peripheral blood was collected at initial diagnosis, before any treatment. General study points: Among thyroid clonotypes expanded above 0.001, most also appeared in blood. For ophthalmopathy, model prediction preceded onset by a median roughly 6.3 months.

PBMCs were obtained from about 10 ml fresh peripheral blood. As concerns this clonotype: What it binds is unknown.

The CDR3 contains 11 residues. The germline V and J ends were trimmed by 6 bases and 5 bases, with 5 bases remaining between them. The germline CDR1 and CDR2 sequences are MNHNS and SASEGT. Amplification targeted TCR beta CDR3 regions from RNA transcripts. The TCR CDR3 first-round RT-PCR relied on the HTBI primer set. MiXCR was run by TCRdb on the multiplex PCR reads, yielding one entry per CDR3 protein. In the table there are roughly 300,000 distinct CDR3 sequences, approximately 15% of which are singletons. The clonotype was recovered from a woman in her twenties or thirties with Graves' hyperthyroidism. This chain links TRBV6-1 with TRBJ2-1, with D perhaps assigned TRBD1 or TRBD2 (5 bases each). The material sequenced was blood. CDR3 DNA sequence: TGTGCCAGCAGGGGACACAATGAGCAGTTCTTC. Its translation is CASRGHNEQFF.